This passage covers 30 T cell receptor beta chains from one sample sequenced in a study of T-cell memory formation after mild COVID-19. TCRdb itself ran the 5' RACE reads through MiXCR, one entry per CDR3 protein. The top ten hold under 25% of the sample, which has some 250,000 distinct CDR3 sequences, 18% seen once. The sample comprised PBMCs or a T cell subset sorted from them (not recorded which). These receptors were collected from a man younger than 35 who had mild COVID-19 (a few samples of this study predate the infection). Cell type and time point are not known.

This clonotype was recorded many times. The rearrangement links TRBV5-1 to TRBJ1-6; TRBD1 agrees at 8 bases. The ends lost 4 bases at V and 11 bases at J; junction bases unmatched: 8. The V gene's germline CDR1 is SGHRS and CDR2 YFSETQ. The CDR3 extends over 14 amino acids. CDR3 region: CASSVQGARTPLHF. CDR3 nucleotides: TGCGCCAGCAGCGTCCAGGGGGCGCGGACACCCCTCCACTTT.

V usage is TRBV19 and J usage is TRBJ1-5; D might be TRBD1 (5 bases). This CDR3 has 16 amino acids. V gave up 2 bases and J gave up 6 bases, with 17 bases separating them. The germline V gene encodes CDR1 LNHDA and CDR2 SQIVND (reference sequence). As DNA, the CDR3 is TGTGCCAGTAGTATAACGGCGGCCAGGGCAGGTCAGCCCCAGCATTTT. It yields the protein CASSITAARAGQPQHF.

In this sample, this clonotype is large. This rearrangement joins TRBV9 to TRBJ2-1; TRBD2 matches 8 bases. The CDR3 has 17 amino acids. CDR1 and CDR2 from the germline V gene are SGDLS and YYNGEE. V was pared by 4 bases and J by 4 bases, with 13 bases of the junction left unmatched. CDR3 sequence reads: CASSPGGVGGGYNEQFF. The CDR3 nucleotides are TGTGCCAGCAGCCCCGGAGGAGTCGGCGGGGGGTACAATGAGCAGTTCTTC.

This clonotype showed up just a few times. V usage is TRBV9 and J usage is TRBJ2-1; 11 bases are shared with TRBD2. The CDR3 length is 17 residues. With 0 bases clipped from V and 2 bases from J, the junction kept 4 bases outside the gene matches. Germline-derived CDR1 and CDR2 are SGDLS and YYNGEE. CDR3 amino acids: CASSVGLAGGAYNEQFF. CDR3 nucleotide sequence: TGTGCCAGCAGCGTAGGCCTAGCGGGGGGCGCCTACAATGAGCAGTTCTTC. The whole variable domain, filled in from reference TRBV9 and TRBJ2-1, reads DSGVTQTPKHLITATGQRVTLRCSPRSGDLSVYWYQQSLDQGLQFLIQYYNGEERAKGNILERFSAQQFPDLHSELNLSSLELGDSALYFCASSVGLAGGAYNEQFFGPGTRLTVL.

The gene calls are TRBV11-1 and TRBJ1-1; a weak D match, TRBD1 (5 bases). Trimming cost V 5 bases and J 6 bases, with 10 bases left between them. Germline V CDR1 and CDR2: SGHAT, FQDESV (reference sequence). The CDR3 has 12 residues. CDR3 DNA: TGTGCCAGCAGCCCCGGGACCGCTGAAGCTTTCTTT. It codes for CASSPGTAEAFF.

This chain joins TRBV5-1 and TRBJ1-3, with D perhaps TRBD1 (5 bases). V was cut by 2 bases and J by 0 bases, with 9 bases left in between. Looked up from germline, CDR1 is SGHRS and CDR2 is YFSETQ. The CDR3 is 15 residues long. In nucleotides, the CDR3 is TGCGCCAGCAGCTTAGACAGCCGCTCTGGAAACACCATATATTTT. Its translation: CASSLDSRSGNTIYF.

This clonotype was recorded at least ten times. The chain is built from TRBV12-3 or TRBV12-4 and TRBJ1-1; D is ambiguous. With 8 bases removed from V and 0 bases from J, the gap between germline ends came to 10 bases. This CDR3 region has 13 residues. Here the CDR3 reads CASQGRLNTEAFF. The CDR3 coding sequence is TGTGCCAGCCAAGGACGCCTGAACACTGAAGCTTTCTTT.

J is TRBJ1-2 and V is TRBV4-1; unclear D gene. The CDR3 runs to 12 residues. V gave up 3 bases and J gave up 0 bases, with 2 bases separating them. The V gene's germline CDR1 is MGHRA and CDR2 YSYEKL. Written as DNA, the CDR3 is TGCGCCAGCAGCCATTCTAACTATGGCTACACCTTC. Translated: CASSHSNYGYTF.

In the case of this clonotype: Since the CDR3 does not end with the conserved phenylalanine or tryptophan, this likely comes from a read error. This sequence joins TRBV30 and TRBJ2-7; D unresolved. This CDR3 region has 12 residues. Between the trimmed V and J ends, which lost 4 bases and 5 bases, there was a span of 12 bases. Germline CDR1 GTSNPN, CDR2 SVGIG (reference sequence). The CDR3 DNA sequence: TGTGCCTGGATGAATCTCCTCCACGAGCAGTACCTC. This codes for CAWMNLLHEQYL.

V usage is TRBV3-1 and J usage is TRBJ2-2; D possibly uses TRBD1 or TRBD2 (7 bases each). The CDR3 is made up of 15 amino acids. The germline V gene encodes CDR1 LGHDT and CDR2 YNNKEL (reference sequence). Trimming stripped 3 bases from V and 5 bases from J, with 13 bases between. This chain's CDR3 is CASSHRQGGTGELFF. In nucleotides, the CDR3 is TGTGCCAGCAGCCACCGACAGGGAGGGACCGGGGAGCTGTTTTTT.

In its sample, this clonotype was seen many times. The genes are TRBV29-1 and TRBJ2-1; 9 positions match TRBD2. Trimming at V came to 3 bases and at J to 10 bases, leaving 10 bases not matched to a gene. Germline values: CDR1 SQVTM, CDR2 ANQGSEA. The CDR3 loop spans 14 amino acids. CDR3 DNA sequence: TGCAGCGTTGAGGGAAGCGGGGGGTTTTCGGAGCAGTTCTTC. This translates into CSVEGSGGFSEQFF.

The chain recombines TRBV13 with TRBJ2-2; weak D call: TRBD1 (5 bases). Per germline, CDR1 PRHDT and CDR2 FYEKMQ (reference sequence). Trimming took off 0 bases at V and 7 bases at J, with 9 bases between the two ends. CDR3 length: 14 residues. The CDR3 coding sequence is TGTGCCAGCAGCTTAGGACAGGTGGTCGGGGAGCTGTTTTTT. Protein product: CASSLGQVVGELFF. Combining the CDR3 with reference TRBV13 and TRBJ2-2 gives the whole variable domain AAGVIQSPRHLIKEKRETATLKCYPIPRHDTVYWYQQGPGQDPQFLISFYEKMQSDKGSIPDRFSAQQFSDYHSELNMSSLELGDSALYFCASSLGQVVGELFFGEGSRLTVL.

There are a few counts of this clonotype. J is TRBJ1-6 and V is TRBV7-2; D remains ambiguous. The CDR3 runs 15 residues. Trimming cost V 1 base and J 9 bases, with 13 bases left between them. Germline V gene sequence: CDR1 SGHTA, CDR2 FQGNSA. The CDR3: CASSLERSVGSPLHF. CDR3 in DNA: TGTGCCAGCAGCTTAGAACGGAGTGTGGGTTCACCCCTCCACTTT. The full variable domain, its missing parts supplied by reference TRBV7-2 and TRBJ1-6, is GAGVSQSPSNKVTEKGKDVELRCDPISGHTALYWYRQSLGQGLEFLIYFQGNSAPDKSGLPSDRFSAERTGGSVSTLTIQRTQQEDSAVYLCASSLERSVGSPLHFGNGTRLTVT.

In its sample, this clonotype was seen a few times. V usage is TRBV6-4 and J usage is TRBJ1-5; D call uncertain. Looked up from germline, CDR1 is MRHNA and CDR2 is SNTAGT. CDR3 length equals 15 residues. Trimming took 2 bases from V and 4 from J, leaving 12 bases between them. The CDR3 loop reads CASSDRGNANQPQHF. The CDR3 DNA follows: TGTGCCAGCAGTGACCGGGGAAACGCTAATCAGCCCCAGCATTTT.

This clonotype has just a few counts. V and J are TRBV30 and TRBJ2-3, with a tentative D call TRBD2 (5 bases). This CDR3 has 16 residues. Germline CDR1 reads GTSNPN; CDR2 reads SVGIG (reference sequence). Trimming left V 0 bases short and J 1 base short, with 14 bases between. The CDR3 nucleotides read TGTGCCTGGAGTGTTGGGTACGGAGGCGGCACAGATACGCAGTATTTT. Residues: CAWSVGYGGGTDTQYF.

This clonotype was counted many times. This chain joins TRBV5-6 and TRBJ2-4, with D maybe TRBD1 (6 bases). Germline lookup yields CDR1 SGHDT and CDR2 YYEEEE. The CDR3 is made up of 16 amino acids. Deletions cut 2 bases from V and 2 bases from J, with 14 bases between. The CDR3 is CASSFDRLLSKNIQYF. CDR3 nucleotide sequence: TGTGCCAGCAGCTTCGACAGGTTGCTTTCCAAAAACATTCAGTACTTC.

This clonotype was counted many times. CDR3 DNA: TGTGCCAGCAGTCCCTCGCCCGGGATTCAAGAGACCCAGTACTTC. The encoded protein is CASSPSPGIQETQYF. V is TRBV28 and J is TRBJ2-5; a weak D match, TRBD2 (5 bases). The ends were cut back, 5 bases at V and 2 bases at J, with 15 bases in the middle. The CDR3 extends over 15 amino acids. From germline, CDR1 is MDHEN and CDR2 SYDVKM. Using reference TRBV28 and TRBJ2-5 for the parts outside the CDR3, the full variable domain is DVKVTQSSRYLVKRTGEKVFLECVQDMDHENMFWYRQDPGLGLRLIYFSYDVKMKEKGDIPEGYSVSREKKERFSLILESASTNQTSMYLCASSPSPGIQETQYFGPGTRLLVL.

The rearrangement links TRBV6-5 to TRBJ2-1; 14 bases map to TRBD2. Germline CDR1 and CDR2: MNHEY and SVGAGI. J was trimmed by 4 bases and V by 7 bases; bases with no gene match: 12. The length of the CDR3 is 18 residues. CDR3 loop: CASNPQSGLAGEYNEQFF. CDR3 in DNA: TGTGCCAGCAACCCACAATCGGGACTAGCGGGGGAATACAATGAGCAGTTCTTC.

The rearrangement uses TRBV4-2 and TRBJ2-3; 9 nucleotides line up with TRBD1. Germline lookup yields CDR1 LGHNA and CDR2 YNFKEQ. The CDR3 consists of 16 residues. Trimming cost V 4 bases and J 1 base; bases outside gene matches: 6. DNA of the CDR3: TGTGCCAGCAGCCGAGATCGGACAGGGGGCACAGATACGCAGTATTTT. Its translation: CASSRDRTGGTDTQYF.

The J gene is TRBJ2-1, the V gene TRBV4-2; D uncertain. Germline assignment: CDR1 LGHNA and CDR2 YNFKEQ. With 1 base removed from V and 10 bases from J, the gap between germline ends came to 14 bases. The CDR3 consists of 14 residues. The CDR3 DNA follows: TGTGCCAGCAGCCAAGGCCATCTCCTCAACGAGCAGTTCTTC. This codes for CASSQGHLLNEQFF.

This clonotype was seen a few times. The chain employs TRBV7-3 and TRBJ1-6, with a tentative D call TRBD1 (6 bases). The CDR3 covers 16 residues. Trimming removed 1 base at V and 8 bases at J, with 15 bases between. Germline values: CDR1 SGHTA, CDR2 FQGTGA. DNA of the CDR3: TGTGCCAGCAGCTTAAGGAGCCGGAGGGGGTATTCACCCCTCCACTTT. This codes for CASSLRSRRGYSPLHF.

This chain connects TRBV29-1 to TRBJ1-1, with a possible D match to TRBD1 (6 bases). Germline assignment: CDR1 SQVTM and CDR2 ANQGSEA. The CDR3 length is 15 residues. The V and J ends lost 4 bases and 0 bases respectively, with 15 bases between them. CDR3 in amino acids: CSVAVRGRMNTEAFF. Here the CDR3 DNA reads TGCAGCGTTGCCGTTAGGGGGAGGATGAACACTGAAGCTTTCTTT.

The rearrangement uses TRBV5-6 and TRBJ1-1, with D possibly TRBD1 on 6 matching bases. Germline V gene sequence: CDR1 SGHDT, CDR2 YYEEEE. The CDR3 is 17 residues long. V lost 1 base, J lost 5 bases, and 21 bases lay in between. The CDR3 nucleotides read TGTGCCAGCAGCTTGTTGGGCCTGACAGGCCCGGGAACTGAAGCTTTCTTT. It is translated as CASSLLGLTGPGTEAFF.

The CDR3 DNA follows: TGTGCCAGCAGCTTAGCTAGCTGGACGGGGGGGTACGAGCAGTACTTC. Residues: CASSLASWTGGYEQYF. J is TRBJ2-7 and V is TRBV7-9, with 8 bases fitting TRBD2. CDR1 is SEHNR and CDR2 is FQNEAQ in the germline V gene (reference sequence). CDR3 length: 16 residues. Trimming at V came to 0 bases and at J to 4 bases, leaving 8 bases not matched to a gene.

This clonotype was counted only a few times. This chain uses TRBV29-1 with TRBJ2-1; D gene unclear. Germline V gives CDR1 SQVTM, CDR2 ANQGSEA. This CDR3 region has 11 residues. Trimming took off 4 bases at V and 10 bases at J, with 11 bases between the two ends. The CDR3 here is CSVGRSVEQFF. CDR3 bases: TGCAGCGTTGGCAGGAGCGTCGAGCAGTTCTTC.

This clonotype came up a few times. The chain joins TRBV12-3 or TRBV12-4 to TRBJ2-5; D unresolved. The CDR3 is 14 residues long. V lost 1 base and J lost 0, with 6 bases in between. The CDR3: CASSLESNQETQYF. CDR3 nucleotides: TGTGCCAGCAGTTTAGAGTCCAACCAAGAGACCCAGTACTTC.

This clonotype was seen only a few times. The chain recombines TRBV4-3 with TRBJ2-3, with 8 bases that match TRBD1. This CDR3 has 19 amino acids. V trimming: 4 bases; J trimming: 1 base; junction bases outside the gene matches: 16. Per the germline V gene, CDR1 is LGHNA and CDR2 is YSLEER. The CDR3 DNA reads as TGCGCCAGCAGCCTGAGGGTCGGACAGGGTGTCCTTCGCACAGATACGCAGTATTTT. Protein product: CASSLRVGQGVLRTDTQYF.

This clonotype was seen a few times. This chain uses TRBV20-1 with TRBJ2-3; TRBD2 is a possible D gene (6 bases). The CDR3 runs 14 residues. Germline V CDR1 and CDR2: DFQATT, SNEGSKA (reference sequence). The V gene lost 2 bases and the J gene lost 2 bases, with 11 bases spanning the gap. CDR3 amino acids: CSARFGGATDTQYF. The CDR3 nucleotides are TGCAGTGCTAGATTCGGGGGAGCCACAGATACGCAGTATTTT.

The chain has TRBV6-2 or TRBV6-3 and TRBJ2-1; D is uncertain. The V and J ends lost 2 bases and 9 bases respectively, with 11 bases between them. CDR1 is MNHEY and CDR2 is SVGEGT in the germline V gene. CDR3 length equals 13 residues. The chain's CDR3 is CASSYQVRSEQFF. CDR3 in DNA: TGTGCCAGCAGTTACCAGGTCCGGAGTGAGCAGTTCTTC.

This clonotype was detected a few times. The chain recombines TRBV10-3 with TRBJ2-3; 9 positions match TRBD2. This CDR3 spans 18 amino acids. Unmatched junction bases numbered 7, after V lost 0 bases and J lost 0 bases. Germline lookup yields CDR1 ENHRY and CDR2 SYGVKD. CDR3 DNA sequence: TGTGCCATCAGTGAGTCCGGCGGTAGCGGGGGAAGCACAGATACGCAGTATTTT. Encoded protein: CAISESGGSGGSTDTQYF.